Listed below are T cell receptor beta chains from one sample, sequenced in a study of T cells after yellow fever vaccination. TCRdb reprocessed the 5' RACE reads with MiXCR, giving one entry per CDR3 protein. Of about 53,000 distinct CDR3 sequences in the sample, about 5% were seen once. Sequencing was performed on PBMCs, either bulk or a sorted T-cell subset (CD4+, CD8+, memory, or dextramer-sorted; not recorded which), taken on the day of the yellow fever booster vaccination. These receptors originate from a man younger than 30 who received the YFV17D yellow fever vaccine. Each CDR3 is given with its conserved first and last residue. D genes are given only for firm matches. Clone size is shown for a subset of rows, as once, few, many or a class of expanded clone.

J gene	D gene	clone size	V gene	CDR3 protein	CDR3 DNA
TRBJ2-7	.	many	TRBV5-5	CASSLGSAEQYF	TGTGCCAGCAGCTTGGGTTCTGCGGAGCAGTACTTC
TRBJ2-1	TRBD2	few	TRBV7-2	CASSEVAGAFYNEQFF	TGTGCCAGCAGCGAAGTAGCGGGGGCCTTCTACAATGAGCAGTTCTTC
TRBJ2-5	.	many	TRBV7-9	CASSASGPQETQYF	TGTGCCAGCAGCGCTTCGGGGCCTCAAGAGACCCAGTACTTC
TRBJ1-4	.	few	TRBV27	CASTTGSTNEKLFF	TGTGCCAGCACCACAGGTTCAACTAATGAAAAACTGTTTTTT
TRBJ2-1	TRBD2	many	TRBV2	CASSAGVLPYNEQFF	TGTGCCAGCAGCGCGGGGGTCCTACCCTACAATGAGCAGTTCTTC
TRBJ2-2	TRBD1	many	TRBV4-2	CASSQVGGRGTGELFF	TGTGCCAGCAGCCAAGTAGGGGGCCGGGGCACCGGGGAGCTGTTTTTT
TRBJ1-5	.	many	TRBV10-3	CAISEEGGQQHF	TGTGCCATCAGTGAGGAGGGGGGCCAGCAGCATTTT
TRBJ2-5	TRBD1	.	TRBV7-9	CASSELGALGPGQGYQETQYF	TGTGCCAGCAGCGAATTGGGGGCTTTGGGGCCGGGACAGGGATACCAAGAGACCCAGTACTTC
TRBJ2-3	.	many	TRBV12-3/TRBV12-4	CASSLADSSTDTQYF	TGTGCCAGCAGTTTAGCAGATTCTAGCACAGATACGCAGTATTTT
TRBJ1-5	TRBD1	few	TRBV27	CASSLLGGGLGTEPQHF	TGTGCCAGCAGTTTATTGGGGGGGGGGCTGGGGACAGAGCCCCAGCATTTT
TRBJ2-1	.	.	TRBV10-3	CAISESVIVEQFF	TGTGCCATCAGTGAGTCCGTTATAGTTGAGCAGTTCTTC
TRBJ2-3	.	few	TRBV6-5	CASSRNTDTQYF	TGTGCCAGCAGTCGCAACACAGATACGCAGTATTTT
TRBJ1-2	TRBD1	many	TRBV4-1	CASSQVGTGYGYTF	TGCGCCAGCAGCCAAGTGGGGACAGGATATGGCTACACCTTC
TRBJ2-3	.	many	TRBV20-1	CSALNPGSSGTDTQYF	TGCAGTGCGCTCAATCCCGGGAGTTCGGGCACAGATACGCAGTATTTT
TRBJ2-5	TRBD2	.	TRBV11-3	CASSLGGSGGLQETQYF	TGTGCCAGCAGCCTGGGAGGTAGCGGGGGGCTCCAAGAGACCCAGTACTTC
TRBJ1-1	TRBD1	many	TRBV6-2/TRBV6-3	CASSYPPGQGGTEAFF	TGTGCCAGCAGTTACCCCCCGGGGCAGGGGGGCACTGAAGCTTTCTTT
TRBJ2-5	TRBD1	many	TRBV4-2	CASSQLPGDSQETQYF	TGTGCCAGCAGCCAATTGCCCGGGGACAGTCAAGAGACCCAGTACTTC
TRBJ2-1	TRBD2	many	TRBV4-1	CASSPRLAGAYNEQFF	TGCGCCAGCAGCCCTCGACTAGCGGGGGCCTACAATGAGCAGTTCTTC
TRBJ2-7	.	many	TRBV7-9	CASSSGTGRGHEQYF	TGTGCCAGCAGCTCGGGCACAGGCCGAGGACACGAGCAGTACTTC
TRBJ1-1	.	many	TRBV6-5	CASRPGAGTEAFF	TGTGCCAGCAGACCAGGGGCGGGCACTGAAGCTTTCTTT
TRBJ2-5	TRBD1	many	TRBV5-1	CASSSLPRQGMESRVTQYF	TGCGCCAGCAGCTCCCTCCCTAGACAGGGGATGGAATCAAGAGTGACCCAGTACTTC
TRBJ2-3	.	few	TRBV5-4	CASSPGHSTTDTQYF	TGTGCCAGCAGCCCGGGACACTCGACCACAGATACGCAGTATTTT
TRBJ2-5	.	few	TRBV28	CASSSRRTIQETQYF	TGTGCCAGCAGTTCTAGACGGACGATCCAAGAGACCCAGTACTTC
TRBJ2-5	TRBD1	many	TRBV7-9	CASSLRDRGPEETQYF	TGTGCCAGCAGCTTGCGGGACAGGGGGCCGGAAGAGACCCAGTACTTC
TRBJ1-6	.	many	TRBV6-6	CASRDQGSYNSPLHF	TGTGCCAGCAGAGATCAGGGGTCCTATAATTCACCCCTCCACTTT
TRBJ2-3	.	many	TRBV6-2/TRBV6-3	CASRSHGWTIPDTQYF	TGTGCCAGCAGATCGCATGGGTGGACTATTCCGGATACGCAGTATTTT
TRBJ1-2	.	many	TRBV10-3	CAISEWEGDGYTF	TGTGCCATCAGTGAGTGGGAAGGCGATGGCTACACCTTC
TRBJ2-3	TRBD2	few	TRBV4-1	CASSQETSGGALTSTDTQYF	TGCGCCAGCAGCCAAGAGACTAGCGGGGGGGCGCTTACTAGCACAGATACGCAGTATTTT
TRBJ2-5	.	few	TRBV3-1	CASSQDYLRETQYF	TGTGCCAGCAGCCAAGATTACCTCCGGGAGACCCAGTACTTC
TRBJ2-3	TRBD1	.	TRBV11-2	CASSLDYRGTDTQYF	TGTGCCAGCAGCTTAGATTACAGGGGAACAGATACGCAGTATTTT
TRBJ1-1	.	many	TRBV5-1	CASSLVGVGTEAFF	TGCGCCAGCAGCTTGGTGGGTGTCGGGACTGAAGCTTTCTTT
TRBJ1-2	.	many	TRBV7-9	CASSPPRGPYGYTF	TGTGCCAGCAGCCCTCCCAGGGGCCCCTATGGCTACACCTTC
TRBJ1-1	TRBD1	many	TRBV5-1	CASVRDRWNTEAFF	TGCGCCAGCGTCCGGGACAGGTGGAACACTGAAGCTTTCTTT
TRBJ2-1	TRBD2	.	TRBV4-1	CASSQDSGGFYNEQFF	TGCGCCAGCAGCCAAGATAGCGGGGGGTTCTACAATGAGCAGTTCTTC
TRBJ2-2	.	few	TRBV7-9	CASGFGSGRFTGELFF	TGTGCCAGCGGGTTTGGAAGTGGACGTTTCACCGGGGAGCTGTTTTTT